This T cell receptor beta chain came from a study of blood T cell repertoires in COVID-19. Per the original data handling: Nucleated cell counts were estimated from reference gene primer amplification. Sequenced by immunoSEQ multiplex PCR; TCRdb stores in-frame clones only, minus some. V, J and clone size were drawn from that table, and D and trimming were deduced from the DNA. This table holds approximately 190,000 clones, approximately 90% found once. Germline values: CDR1 MGHRA, CDR2 YSYEKL. This CDR3 comprises 15 residues. Between the trimmed V and J ends, which lost 3 bases and 5 bases, there was a span of 16 bases.

The source is a woman aged 35 to 49 in a cohort exposed to, infected with or recovered from COVID-19 (not recorded which). The chain employs TRBV4-1 and TRBJ1-1, with TRBD1 as a possible D gene (5 bases). The specimen sequenced was PBMCs or T cells enriched from blood (not recorded which). The CDR3 region is CASSHQQGGSTEAFF. The CDR3 region has the DNA TGCGCCAGCAGCCATCAGCAGGGAGGGAGTACTGAAGCTTTCTTT.